This T cell receptor (beta chain) was sequenced in a study of graft-versus-host responses after intestinal transplantation (dated by TCRdb to 2020 to 2022). Describing the broader study: Multivisceral, liver-intestinal, or isolated intestinal transplants were received by the recipients. All recipients received anti-thymocyte globulin induction followed by maintenance tacrolimus and steroids for 3 to 4 years. After intestinal transplantation, graft-versus-host and host-versus-graft alloreactive T cell clones in the graft, circulation and bone marrow were tracked using bulk TCR-beta CDR3 sequencing. Alloreactive clones were identified by sequencing pre-transplant mixed lymphocyte reaction products and comparing these products with unstimulated pre-transplant donor and recipient T cells. Of the 20 to 25 intestinal transplant recipients enrolled in the cohort, one of whom was a retransplant, a few patients without pretransplant specimens were excluded. A peak of at least 4% donor T cells among recipient peripheral blood mononuclear cells was the definition used for donor T cell macrochimerism. Rather than being sequenced by the commercial service, samples from a few later patients were sequenced in-house on an Illumina MiSeq and processed with MiXCR.

To note about this clone: This receptor's antigen is unknown. It has no much larger one-base neighbor in the sample; base qualities were not kept.

Overall study outcomes, separate from this receptor: GvH clones were detected in recipient bone marrow, and some appeared earlier in ileal mucosa or blood, consistent with an intestinal mucosal origin. Early after transplant, peak levels of circulating GvH clones were found to be associated with declines in HvG clones. In the allografts of patients with donor T cell macrochimerism, GvH to HvG T cell clonal ratios were high. Conclusions were limited by the relatively low number and heterogeneity of intestinal transplant patients.

Trimming costs V 5 bases and J 4 bases, and their ends lie 14 bases apart. The CDR3, cysteine through phenylalanine, is 14 amino acids long. Just the 42-base CDR3 DNA is kept, in frame starting at base 1. The germline V gene (reference sequence) yields LNHDA for CDR1 and SQIVND for CDR2. Library preparation was by the immunoSEQ multiplex PCR assay. For most patients, genomic DNA was isolated using the Qiagen DNeasy Blood and Tissue Kit and was shipped frozen to Adaptive Biotechnologies for TCR sequencing. For most patients, genomic DNA was subjected to high-throughput TCR-beta CDR3 sequencing by Adaptive Biotechnologies. Concerning the study's data processing: TCR sequencing data for around 19 patients were retrieved from Adaptive's ImmunoSEQ software; three other patients were processed with MiXCR and VDJtools. CD4 versus CD8 sorting errors were corrected by removing sequences found in both subsets at a frequency ratio below 5:1. CDR3 nucleotide sequences shared between donor and recipient were removed because the origin of such sequences could not be assigned. Alloreactive clones required at least 2-fold expansion over unstimulated cells and minimum CFSE-low frequency of 0.002% (template counts) or 0.001% (read counts). Clones detected in sequenced pre-transplant spleen, lymph node, or MLR CFSE-low populations of the donor or recipient were defined as mappable. The cumulative frequency of alloreactive clones was calculated as a percentage of all sequences, weighted by copy number. This immuneACCESS table, as held by TCRdb, lists in-frame sequences with V and J called but not all clones. Of the missing ones, under half trace to an unresolved V gene in checked studies; the others have no known cause. That table gives V, J and clone size, and the DNA gave D and trimming. This sample gives fewer than 95,000 clones in total; about 93% of them show up just once. The biggest ten clones account for about 2% of the sample.

What the time point label conveys for this sample: cells obtained before transplantation from donor or recipient. CD3+CD4+ and CD3+CD8+ populations were FACS-sorted from unstimulated pre-transplant donor and recipient cells taken from spleen or lymph nodes. This TCR was recovered from a human donor who received an intestinal transplant. The V gene is TRBV19 and the J gene is TRBJ1-2, with TRBD1 as a weak D call on 6 bases. The sample in question was unstimulated CD8+ T cells sorted from spleen or lymph node cells, obtained before intestinal transplant. The DNA sequence follows: TGTGCCAGTAGTCCCGTCGGGACACGCTATGGCTACACCTTC. Translated, this is CASSPVGTRYGYTF.